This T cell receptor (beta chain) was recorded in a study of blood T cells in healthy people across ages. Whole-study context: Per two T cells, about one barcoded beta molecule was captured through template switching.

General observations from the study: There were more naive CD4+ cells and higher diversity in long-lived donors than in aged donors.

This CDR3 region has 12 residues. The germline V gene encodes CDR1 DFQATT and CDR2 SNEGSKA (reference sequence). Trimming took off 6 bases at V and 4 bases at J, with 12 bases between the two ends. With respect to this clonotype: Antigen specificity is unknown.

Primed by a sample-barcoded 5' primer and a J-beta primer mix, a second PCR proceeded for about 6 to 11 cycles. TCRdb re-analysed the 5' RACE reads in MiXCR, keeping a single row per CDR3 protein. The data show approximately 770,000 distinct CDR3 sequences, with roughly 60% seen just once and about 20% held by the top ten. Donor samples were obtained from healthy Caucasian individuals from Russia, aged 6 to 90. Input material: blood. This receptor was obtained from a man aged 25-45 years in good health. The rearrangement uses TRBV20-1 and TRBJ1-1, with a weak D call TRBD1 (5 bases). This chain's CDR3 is CSAEGGGTEAFF. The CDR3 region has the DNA TGCAGTGCGGAGGGCGGGGGCACTGAAGCTTTCTTT.